These 25 T cell receptor beta chains were all obtained from the same sample, sequenced in a study of technical replicates of blood from several donors. Clones were read by immunoSEQ multiplex PCR, and TCRdb kept only the in-frame ones, dropping some. The sample consists of 70,000 to 85,000 clones, 95% to 98% of them appearing once. The source material was T cells isolated from PBMCs. The receptors stem from a human donor in good health.

This clone was seen once. This chain joins TRBV19 and TRBJ1-1; tentative D call: TRBD1 (6 bases). Trimming pared 0 bases from V and 9 bases from J, leaving 11 bases between. Looked up from germline, CDR1 is LNHDA and CDR2 is SQIVND (reference sequence). The CDR3 spans 13 residues. The CDR3 here is CASSIDMDSQAFF. The CDR3 DNA reads TGTGCCAGTAGTATAGATATGGACAGTCAAGCTTTCTTT.

This clone has only one observation. The gene calls are TRBV5-1 and TRBJ1-6, with D unclear. Germline values: CDR1 SGHRS, CDR2 YFSETQ. With 4 bases removed from V and 7 bases from J, the gap between germline ends came to 15 bases. The CDR3 contains 15 residues. CDR3 nucleotides: TGCGCCAGCAGCCCTATAGGAGGTGCAAATTCACCCCTCCACTTT. Residues: CASSPIGGANSPLHF.

The chain is built from TRBV7-9 and TRBJ1-1, with D possibly being TRBD1 (5 bases). The CDR3 runs 13 residues. Germline V lookup: CDR1 SEHNR, CDR2 FQNEAQ (reference sequence). The ends were cut back, 5 bases at V and 1 base at J, with 8 bases in the middle. CDR3 loop: CASSLQENTEAFF. CDR3 sequence (DNA): TGTGCCAGCAGCCTACAGGAGAACACTGAAGCTTTCTTT.

The chain is built from TRBV10-1 and TRBJ2-1, with a tentative D call TRBD2 (7 bases). Germline V lookup: CDR1 WNHNN, CDR2 SYGVQD (reference sequence). The CDR3 extends over 14 amino acids. V was cut by 5 bases and J by 2 bases, with 10 bases left in between. The CDR3 coding sequence is TGCGCCAGCAGTAGCGGGACAACCTACAATGAGCAGTTCTTC. Its translation: CASSSGTTYNEQFF.

This chain uses TRBV30 with TRBJ2-1, with 8 nucleotides matching TRBD2. The CDR3 contains 13 residues. Germline V gene data show CDR1 as GTSNPN and CDR2 as SVGIG (reference sequence). CDR3 sequence reads: CAAGLVSHNEQFF. CDR3 coding DNA: TGTGCGGCGGGACTAGTAAGCCACAATGAGCAGTTCTTC.

This chain uses TRBV5-1 with TRBJ2-1, with TRBD2 as a possible D gene (5 bases). V lost 2 bases, J lost 7 bases, and 16 bases lay in between. The germline CDR1 and CDR2 sequences are SGHRS and YFSETQ. There are 15 residues in the CDR3. The DNA of the CDR3 is TGCGCCAGCAGCTTTCGGGGAGTGCGCCGGAATGAGCAGTTCTTC. Translating gives CASSFRGVRRNEQFF.

The V call is TRBV29-1, the J call TRBJ2-6; D unclear. This CDR3 contains 16 residues. Between the trimmed V and J ends, which lost 4 bases and 1 base, there was a span of 14 bases. Germline lookup yields CDR1 SQVTM and CDR2 ANQGSEA. The CDR3 region has the DNA TGCAGCGTTGTGGAGACGGAACGATCTGGGGCCAACGTCCTGACTTTC. This gives the protein CSVVETERSGANVLTF.

The chain carries TRBV7-9 and TRBJ2-7, with TRBD2 as a possible D gene (5 bases). The CDR3 runs to 18 residues. V lost 0 bases and J lost 0, with 18 bases in between. Germline V gene data show CDR1 as SEHNR and CDR2 as FQNEAQ (reference sequence). The DNA of the CDR3 is TGTGCCAGCAGCTTAGCGCTCGGACTTAAAGACTCCTCCTACGAGCAGTACTTC. This sequence encodes CASSLALGLKDSSYEQYF.

This sequence joins TRBV30 and TRBJ1-1; D unclear. There are 17 residues in the CDR3. Germline CDR1 reads GTSNPN; CDR2 reads SVGIG (reference sequence). The V end was cut by 2 bases, the J end by 4 bases, with 23 bases between. The CDR3 nucleotides are TGTGCCTGGAGTCCGCTCCTAACTTCCGGGTTTGGCACTGAAGCTTTCTTT. This sequence encodes CAWSPLLTSGFGTEAFF.

This rearrangement joins TRBV5-1 to TRBJ1-1; TRBD1 is a possible D gene (5 bases). Germline CDR1 is SGHRS and CDR2 is YFSETQ. V lost 0 bases, J lost 4 bases, and 10 bases lay in between. This CDR3 comprises 14 residues. CDR3 DNA sequence: TGCGCCAGCAGCTTGGCCAGCACAGGCACTGAAGCTTTCTTT. Its translation: CASSLASTGTEAFF.

The chain uses TRBV28 and TRBJ1-5; D is uncertain. The CDR3 sequence is 17 residues long. Trimming stripped 6 bases from V and 1 base from J, with 19 bases between. Per the germline V gene, CDR1 is MDHEN and CDR2 is SYDVKM. The CDR3 bases are TGTGCCAGCAGGTCGGCAGGAAGGCTTTCCAGCAATCAGCCCCAGCATTTT. Translation gives CASRSAGRLSSNQPQHF.

The gene calls are TRBV27 and TRBJ2-1, with D perhaps TRBD1 (6 bases). This CDR3 is built from 13 residues. With 6 bases removed from V and 5 bases from J, the gap between germline ends came to 11 bases. Germline CDR1 reads MNHEY; CDR2 reads SMNVEV (reference sequence). CDR3 region: CASRRTENNEQFF. The CDR3 coding sequence is TGTGCCAGCAGAAGGACAGAGAACAATGAGCAGTTCTTC.

The rearrangement uses TRBV5-1 and TRBJ2-7; weak D call: TRBD2 (6 bases). The CDR3 is made up of 18 amino acids. V lost 4 bases to trimming and J lost 0 bases, with 23 bases between them. Per germline, CDR1 SGHRS and CDR2 YFSETQ. CDR3 sequence (DNA): TGCGCCAGCAGCCGGGAGCCTCCCCGGGACGGGAGCTCCTACGAGCAGTACTTC. Translated, it gives CASSREPPRDGSSYEQYF.

The chain combines TRBV7-2 with TRBJ2-1, with TRBD1 identical over 8 bases. Germline trimming cut 7 bases from V and 10 bases from J; bases unmatched to any gene: 9. CDR1 is SGHTA, CDR2 FQGNSA, per germline. This CDR3 spans 13 amino acids. This chain's CDR3 is CASIRQGSGEQFF. CDR3 sequence (DNA): TGTGCCAGCATCCGACAGGGGTCCGGGGAGCAGTTCTTC.

CDR3 amino acids: CASSIPGGDDIIGYGIGNQPQHF. The CDR3 DNA is TGTGCCAGTAGTATCCCCGGGGGGGACGACATTATCGGGTACGGGATTGGCAATCAGCCCCAGCATTTT. V is TRBV19 and J is TRBJ1-5, with D maybe TRBD1 (5 bases). Germline V lookup: CDR1 LNHDA, CDR2 SQIVND (reference sequence). Between the trimmed V and J ends, which lost 3 bases and 2 bases, there was a span of 35 bases. This CDR3 has 23 residues.

The genes are TRBV15 and TRBJ1-2, with 10 bases that match TRBD1. The CDR3 has 15 residues. V gave up 3 bases and J gave up 4 bases; unmatched junction bases: 5. Germline V gene lookup returns CDR1 LNHNV and CDR2 YYDKDF (reference sequence). The CDR3 DNA is TGTGCCACCAGCAGTGGGGACAGGGGCCTCTATGGCTACACCTTC. Its protein product is CATSSGDRGLYGYTF.

The chain links TRBV30 to TRBJ2-2; D gene uncertain. Per germline, CDR1 GTSNPN and CDR2 SVGIG (reference sequence). Trimming removed 1 base from V and 4 bases from J, with 13 bases in between. The CDR3 is made up of 15 amino acids. The CDR3 spells CAWSAQSASTGELFF. DNA of the CDR3: TGTGCCTGGAGTGCCCAGAGCGCGTCCACCGGGGAGCTGTTTTTT.

The CDR3 nucleotides are TGCGCCAGCAGCCCCCGGAGCCCCACAGATACGCAGTATTTT. Its translation is CASSPRSPTDTQYF. The gene calls are TRBV10-1 and TRBJ2-3; D remains ambiguous. This CDR3 comprises 14 residues. From germline, CDR1 is WNHNN and CDR2 SYGVQD (reference sequence). Trimming removed 6 bases at V and 2 bases at J, with 12 bases between.

The rearrangement uses TRBV27 and TRBJ2-7; 8 nucleotides agree with TRBD1. The germline gives CDR1 MNHEY, CDR2 SMNVEV (reference sequence). V was clipped by 3 bases and J by 4 bases; unmatched bases: 11. The CDR3 sequence is 16 residues long. The CDR3 here is CASSFLGQGTGYEQYF. The CDR3 DNA is TGTGCCAGCAGTTTTCTAGGACAGGGTACGGGATACGAGCAGTACTTC.

The chain employs TRBV9 and TRBJ2-3, with a tentative D call TRBD2 (6 bases). The V gene lost 6 bases and the J gene lost 3 bases, with 17 bases spanning the gap. The CDR3 consists of 15 residues. Germline CDR1 reads SGDLS; CDR2 reads YYNGEE. CDR3 in DNA: TGTGCCAGCAATCCAACTAGCCGGGGTACAGATACGCAGTATTTT. Translation gives CASNPTSRGTDTQYF.

This chain connects TRBV19 to TRBJ2-1, with TRBD2 as a possible D gene (6 bases). V was pared by 3 bases and J by 10 bases, with 19 bases between. From germline, CDR1 is LNHDA and CDR2 SQIVND (reference sequence). The CDR3 is 15 amino acids. CDR3 in amino acids: CASSILGGYTREQFF. In DNA, the CDR3 is TGTGCCAGTAGTATCTTGGGGGGATATACAAGGGAGCAGTTCTTC.

The gene calls are TRBV5-4 and TRBJ2-7, with 8 bases lining up with TRBD1. The CDR3 has 13 amino acids. With V trimmed by 4 bases and J by 5 bases, 5 bases remained unmatched. The V gene's germline CDR1 is SGHNT and CDR2 YYREEE (reference sequence). CDR3 sequence reads: CASSLDRGHEQYF. The CDR3 DNA follows: TGTGCCAGCAGCCTCGACAGGGGCCACGAGCAGTACTTC. The variable domain in full, with the rest retrieved from reference TRBV5-4 and TRBJ2-7, is ETGVTQSPTHLIKTRGQQVTLRCSSQSGHNTVSWYQQALGQGPQFIFQYYREEENGRGNFPPRFSGLQFPNYSSELNVNALELDDSALYLCASSLDRGHEQYFGPGTRLTVT.

V usage is TRBV7-2 and J usage is TRBJ1-1; no reliable D call. The CDR3 has 13 amino acids. Germline CDR1 is SGHTA and CDR2 is FQGNSA. Deletions cut 3 bases from V and 4 bases from J, with 9 bases between. CDR3 region: CASSFSSGTEAFF. The CDR3 nucleotides read TGTGCCAGCAGCTTTTCGTCGGGCACTGAAGCTTTCTTT.

The chain joins TRBV6-1 to TRBJ1-5; TRBD1 agrees at 8 bases. Germline assignment: CDR1 MNHNS and CDR2 SASEGT. V lost 4 bases, J lost 0 bases, and 14 bases stayed unmatched. The CDR3 sequence is 19 residues long. CDR3 nucleotide sequence: TGTGCCAGCAGTGCTTCCCCCGGGACAGGTCCTTATAGCAATCAGCCCCAGCATTTT. It is translated as CASSASPGTGPYSNQPQHF.

The chain uses TRBV19 and TRBJ1-3; no clear D gene. Germline V gene data show CDR1 as LNHDA and CDR2 as SQIVND (reference sequence). Between the trimmed V and J ends, which lost 5 bases and 4 bases, there was a span of 15 bases. The CDR3 runs to 15 residues. CDR3 sequence reads: CASSLAHYKGNTIYF. CDR3 sequence (DNA): TGTGCCAGTAGTCTCGCCCACTATAAAGGAAACACCATATATTTT.